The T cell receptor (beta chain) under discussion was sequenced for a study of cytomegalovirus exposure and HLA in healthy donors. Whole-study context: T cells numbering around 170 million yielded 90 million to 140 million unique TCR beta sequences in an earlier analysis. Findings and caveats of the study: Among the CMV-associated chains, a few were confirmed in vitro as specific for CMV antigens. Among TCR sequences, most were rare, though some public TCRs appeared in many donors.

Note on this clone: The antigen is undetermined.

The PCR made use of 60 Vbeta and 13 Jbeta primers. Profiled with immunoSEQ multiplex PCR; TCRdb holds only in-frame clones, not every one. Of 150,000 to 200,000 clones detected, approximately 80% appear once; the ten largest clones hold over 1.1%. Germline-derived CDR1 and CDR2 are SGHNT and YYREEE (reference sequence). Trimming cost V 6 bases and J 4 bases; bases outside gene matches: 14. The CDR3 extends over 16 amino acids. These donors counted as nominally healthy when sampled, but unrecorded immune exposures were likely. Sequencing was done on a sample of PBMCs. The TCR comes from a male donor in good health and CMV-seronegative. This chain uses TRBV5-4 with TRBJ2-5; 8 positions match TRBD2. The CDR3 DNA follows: TGTGCCAGCACCCCTTCGAGCGGGAGCAAACGAGAGACCCAGTACTTC. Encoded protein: CASTPSSGSKRETQYF.